Below, 10 T cell receptor beta chains from the same sample are listed, as sequenced in a study of blood T cell repertoires in COVID-19 (TCRdb year 2020). The protocol used for the library was the immunoSEQ multiplex PCR assay. Not all clones reach the TCRdb copy of this immuneACCESS table, which keeps in-frame sequences only. Checked studies attribute under half of the gap to unresolved V genes and leave the rest unexplained. Recorded for this sample are approximately 290,000 clones; approximately 90% of them occurred a single time. Around an eighth of the sample is in the top ten clones. The sequencing sample was made of peripheral blood. These TCRs come from a woman aged 55-69 years with acute or convalescent COVID-19.

The V call is TRBV7-2, the J call TRBJ2-2; D possibly corresponds to TRBD2 (5 bases). This CDR3 region has 15 residues. The V end was cut by 5 bases, the J end by 1 base, with 11 bases between. Germline V gene data show CDR1 as SGHTA and CDR2 as FQGNSA. CDR3 region: CASSPSAGNTGELFF. CDR3 bases: TGTGCCAGCAGCCCGTCGGCGGGGAACACCGGGGAGCTGTTTTTT. Based on the CDR3 plus reference TRBV7-2 and TRBJ2-2, the full variable domain is GAGVSQSPSNKVTEKGKDVELRCDPISGHTALYWYRQSLGQGLEFLIYFQGNSAPDKSGLPSDRFSAERTGGSVSTLTIQRTQQEDSAVYLCASSPSAGNTGELFFGEGSRLTVL.

The chain uses TRBV19 and TRBJ1-5, with D possibly matching TRBD1 (5 bases). Looked up from germline, CDR1 is LNHDA and CDR2 is SQIVND (reference sequence). V was shortened by 5 bases and J by 4 bases, with 9 bases between the two germline ends. The CDR3 is 13 residues long. The CDR3 loop reads CASSDSINQPQHF. CDR3 bases: TGTGCCAGTAGTGACAGCATAAATCAGCCCCAGCATTTT.

The rearrangement joins TRBV4-2 to TRBJ2-1; 10 positions agree with TRBD2. Trimming took 2 bases from V and 2 from J; bases not matched to a gene: 0. The CDR3 is 15 residues long. Germline CDR1 LGHNA, CDR2 YNFKEQ. This chain's CDR3 is CASSQLAGAYNEQFF. The CDR3 nucleotides are TGTGCCAGCAGCCAACTAGCGGGAGCCTACAATGAGCAGTTCTTC.

V is TRBV28 and J is TRBJ1-1, with a tentative D call TRBD1 (6 bases). The V and J ends lost 5 bases and 6 bases respectively, with 13 bases between them. CDR1 and CDR2 from the germline V gene are MDHEN and SYDVKM. The CDR3 has 13 amino acids. The CDR3 DNA reads TGTGCCAGCAGTGCATTACAGGGACCTGAAGCTTTCTTT. The encoded protein is CASSALQGPEAFF.

This clone was counted only a few times. The V call is TRBV3-1 (or the pseudogene TRBV3-2), the J call TRBJ1-1; D uncertain. Trimming shortened V by 5 bases and J by 8 bases, and 12 bases separated the two germline ends. This CDR3 comprises 12 residues. Germline V lookup: CDR1 LGHDT, CDR2 YNNKEL (reference sequence). DNA of the CDR3: TGTGCCAGCAGCTATAGACGGGGAGAAGCTTTCTTT. Amino acids: CASSYRRGEAFF.

The V gene is TRBV18, the J gene TRBJ2-3, with 11 bases fitting TRBD2. V shed 6 bases, J shed 2 bases, and the junction held 10 bases outside the gene matches. The CDR3 runs 17 residues. Germline CDR1 reads KGHSH; CDR2 reads LQKENI. The CDR3 DNA sequence: TGTGCCAGCTCCCTCCTCGCTAGCGGGGGGTCCACAGATACGCAGTATTTT. Translating it yields CASSLLASGGSTDTQYF.

V is TRBV9 and J is TRBJ2-1; 15 bases line up with TRBD2. Per germline, CDR1 SGDLS and CDR2 YYNGEE. There are 18 residues in the CDR3. Unmatched junction bases numbered 13, after V lost 3 bases and J lost 9 bases. As DNA, the CDR3 is TGTGCCAGCAGCGCAGGACTAGCGGGAGGGCCCTTATGGGGTGAGCAGTTCTTC. It specifies CASSAGLAGGPLWGEQFF.

The chain joins TRBV3-1 (or the pseudogene TRBV3-2) to TRBJ1-2, with D possibly matching TRBD1 (5 bases). Germline CDR1 LGHDT, CDR2 YNNKEL (reference sequence). The ends were cut back, 0 bases at V and 5 bases at J, with 13 bases in the middle. The CDR3 is made up of 15 amino acids. CDR3 sequence (DNA): TGTGCCAGCAGCCAAGAACAGGTCTCCAAGTATGGCTACACCTTC. It codes for CASSQEQVSKYGYTF.

The CDR3 region is CASSPMAVNQPQHF. CDR3 DNA sequence: TGTGCCAGCAGCCCGATGGCAGTCAATCAGCCCCAGCATTTT. The chain recombines TRBV7-4 with TRBJ1-5, with D hard to call. V lost 5 bases to trimming and J lost 3 bases, with 11 bases between them. CDR3 length: 14 amino acids. Germline assignment: CDR1 SGHVT and CDR2 SQSDAQ.

This clone was seen a handful of times. The chain uses TRBV5-1 and TRBJ2-6, with 9 bases identical to TRBD1. Germline loops: CDR1 SGHRS, CDR2 YFSETQ. V lost 4 bases to trimming and J lost 4 bases; unmatched junction nucleotides: 9. The CDR3 extends over 17 amino acids. The CDR3 spells CASSPTGGSTGANVLTF. CDR3 sequence (DNA): TGCGCCAGCAGCCCCACAGGGGGCTCCACCGGGGCCAACGTCCTGACTTTC.